This entry features one T cell receptor (beta chain) sequence. What it recognizes is unknown. The sample belongs to a study of CD4 T cells in relation to SARS-CoV-2 and coronaviruses. V lost 8 bases to trimming and J lost 7 bases; unmatched junction nucleotides: 4. Germline CDR1 SNHLY, CDR2 FYNNEI. The length of the CDR3 is 13 residues. Measured with immunoSEQ multiplex PCR; TCRdb has only the in-frame clones, and not every one. The sample has about 37,000 clones; roughly 85% are singletons. Sequences were obtained from naive CD4+ T cells from PBMCs, cultured in vitro. Subset of the sample: naive CD4+ T cells isolated by negative enrichment. The V gene is TRBV2, the J gene TRBJ2-2, with 10 bases that match TRBD1. The origin of this receptor is an adult with COVID-19. The CDR3 protein is CASRQGAIGELFF. CDR3 in DNA: TGTGCCAGCCGACAGGGGGCTATCGGGGAGCTGTTTTTT.